The entry below describes one T cell receptor beta chain. These data originate in a study of human T cells and chemical hapten exposure. Germline assignment: CDR1 MNHNY and CDR2 SVGAGI (reference sequence). The trim removed 6 bases at V and 5 bases at J, leaving 9 bases unmatched. The CDR3 contains 15 residues. TCRdb passed the RACE reads through MiXCR, listing each CDR3 protein once. Here the sample spans fewer than 90,000 distinct CDR3 sequences, about 6.6% being singletons. Noted time point: patch test 2, 6 weeks after DPC sensitization. Treatment reported: therapeutic diphenylcyclopropenone sensitization with weekly scalp DPC.

The sample in question was whole blood, obtained in connection with sensitization to the hapten diphenylcyclopropenone (DPC). V is TRBV6-6 and J is TRBJ1-2; TRBD1 matches 10 bases. This TCR came from a woman aged 30 to 39 with alopecia areata. Some clones in this sample may be carry-over from other donors' samples. The CDR3 bases are TGTGCCAGCAGCCGGGACAGGGGCGATCGATATGGCTACACCTTC. This encodes CASSRDRGDRYGYTF.